Each of the 17 T cell receptor beta chains below was sequenced from the same sample in a study of blood T cells in healthy people across ages. It was with a sample-barcoded 5' primer and a J-beta primer mix that a second PCR of roughly 6 to 11 cycles was run. TCRdb ran MiXCR on the 5' RACE reads and lists one entry per CDR3 protein. The sample consists of more than 650,000 distinct CDR3 sequences, around a quarter of them appearing once. This sample was also put to use in a study of T cells of mothers and their children.

Sequences were obtained from blood. These receptors were obtained from a boy between 10 and 17 years old in good health.

The V call is TRBV28, the J call TRBJ2-2; D remains unclear. Trimming pared 4 bases from V and 1 base from J, leaving 7 bases between. The length of the CDR3 is 14 residues. CDR1 MDHEN and CDR2 SYDVKM come from the germline V gene. The CDR3 here is CASSSLGNTGELFF. The CDR3 region has the DNA TGTGCCAGCAGTTCCCTAGGGAACACCGGGGAGCTGTTTTTT.

V usage is TRBV5-4 and J usage is TRBJ2-4; 8 nucleotides agree with TRBD2. Germline V gene data show CDR1 as SGHNT and CDR2 as YYREEE (reference sequence). Trimming removed 1 base from V and 1 base from J; junction bases left unmatched: 4. This CDR3 has 16 residues. CDR3 DNA: TGTGCCAGCAGCTTGCAAGCGGGGGCCGCCAAAAACATTCAGTACTTC. This sequence encodes CASSLQAGAAKNIQYF.

The chain has TRBV12-3 or TRBV12-4 and TRBJ2-5; possible D gene TRBD2, 6 bases. The J call could be wrong; TRBJ2-7 is a better fit for the DNA end. The CDR3 runs to 14 residues. The CDR3 coding sequence is TGTGCCAGCAGTTTAACGGGGGTCAGAGGCGAGCAGTACTTC. Translation: CASSLTGVRGEQYF.

This clonotype was counted a few times. The rearrangement uses TRBV5-1 and TRBJ2-3; either TRBD1 or TRBD2 may fit D (5 bases each). Trimming shortened V by 5 bases and J by 6 bases, and 16 bases separated the two germline ends. Germline loops: CDR1 SGHRS, CDR2 YFSETQ. The CDR3 is made up of 14 amino acids. CDR3 DNA: TGCGCCAGCAGTTTAGGGACCACCGGGGATACGCAGTATTTT. Its protein is CASSLGTTGDTQYF.

This clonotype is a singleton in its sample. The J gene is TRBJ2-1, the V gene TRBV7-9; the D call may be TRBD1 or TRBD2 (5 bases each). V lost 7 bases and J 2 bases, leaving 15 bases between the germline ends. CDR3 length: 15 amino acids. Germline CDR1 SEHNR, CDR2 FQNEAQ (reference sequence). The CDR3 DNA reads as TGTGCCAGCAACAGACAGAGGGTCGCCTACAATGAGCAGTTCTTC. Its translation: CASNRQRVAYNEQFF.

The V gene is TRBV20-1, the J gene TRBJ2-4; tentatively, D is TRBD2 (5 bases). The CDR3 covers 15 residues. V was shortened by 4 bases and J by 2 bases, with 15 bases between the two germline ends. Germline CDR1 reads DFQATT; CDR2 reads SNEGSKA (reference sequence). CDR3 nucleotides: TGCAGTGCTATAGGCCCGGGAATGACCAAAAACATTCAGTACTTC. Translation: CSAIGPGMTKNIQYF.

V is TRBV5-1 and J is TRBJ2-7; weak D call: TRBD2 (5 bases). The CDR3 totals 14 residues. Per germline, CDR1 SGHRS and CDR2 YFSETQ. Trimming stripped 5 bases from V and 0 bases from J, with 12 bases between. As DNA, the CDR3 is TGCGCCAGCAGTCTGGACTTACCCTCCTACGAGCAGTACTTC. This translates into CASSLDLPSYEQYF.

This clonotype was observed a handful of times. The genes are TRBV20-1 and TRBJ2-7; 9 bases align to TRBD1. Germline CDR1 reads DFQATT; CDR2 reads SNEGSKA (reference sequence). This CDR3 region has 13 residues. V lost 4 bases and J lost 5; bases outside the gene matches: 6. The CDR3 bases are TGCAGTGCTAAGACAGGGGGTTTTGACGAGCAGTACTTC. It translates to CSAKTGGFDEQYF.

Of note for this clonotype: The junction and the germline gene differ at one end; a read error may be behind it. The V gene is TRBV18, the J gene TRBJ1-3; D uncertain. CDR1 and CDR2 from the germline V gene are KGHSH and LQKENI. This CDR3 has 16 amino acids. The CDR3 nucleotides read TGTGCCAGCTCACGAAATTACGGGCTAGCGGGAAACACCATACATTTT. It specifies CASSRNYGLAGNTIHF.

The DNA for the CDR3 is TGTGCCAGCAGTGCGGGGGGGACAGCCGAATCCCGGTACTTC. This codes for CASSAGGTAESRYF. The V and J genes are TRBV2 and TRBJ2-7, with a tentative D call TRBD2 (8 bases). V was pared by 4 bases and J by 12 bases, with 22 bases between. The germline V gene has CDR1 SNHLY and CDR2 FYNNEI. The CDR3 contains 14 residues.

The rearrangement joins TRBV12-3 or TRBV12-4 to TRBJ2-1; 13 bases are a match to TRBD2. The CDR3 is 20 amino acids. The ends lost 4 bases at V and 0 bases at J; junction bases unmatched: 12. CDR3 amino acids: CASSSTGLAGDPSSYNEQFF. The CDR3 DNA follows: TGTGCCAGCAGTTCGACCGGACTAGCGGGGGACCCGAGCTCCTACAATGAGCAGTTCTTC.

The chain has TRBV29-1 and TRBJ2-1, with D tentatively TRBD1 or TRBD2 (5 bases each). The CDR3 is made up of 12 amino acids. The germline V gene has CDR1 SQVTM and CDR2 ANQGSEA. This CDR3 is CEGRSSYNEQFF. In DNA form, the CDR3 reads TGCGAGGGGCGGAGCTCCTACAATGAGCAGTTCTTC.

The V and J genes are TRBV6-1 and TRBJ2-1; 7 nucleotides align to TRBD1. The V gene's germline CDR1 is MNHNS and CDR2 SASEGT. Trimming cost V 2 bases and J 6 bases; bases outside gene matches: 7. CDR3 length: 15 residues. CDR3 residues: CASSERTGLRNEQFF. As DNA, the CDR3 is TGTGCCAGCAGTGAAAGGACAGGCTTACGCAATGAGCAGTTCTTC.

This clonotype was found a few times. V is TRBV30 and J is TRBJ2-2; D unresolved. The CDR3 is made up of 15 amino acids. CDR1 is GTSNPN, CDR2 SVGIG, per germline (reference sequence). V was pared by 0 bases and J by 5 bases, with 13 bases between. In DNA, the CDR3 is TGTGCCTGGAGTGTACGGTTAGAAGGGACCGGGGAGCTGTTTTTT. Translation: CAWSVRLEGTGELFF.

This clonotype has only one observation. The chain combines TRBV9 with TRBJ2-1; D not resolved. The CDR3 contains 11 residues. V gave up 3 bases and J gave up 7 bases, with 5 bases separating them. Germline V gene sequence: CDR1 SGDLS, CDR2 YYNGEE. The CDR3 coding sequence is TGTGCCAGCAGCGCCAAAAATGAGCAGTTCTTC. Protein sequence: CASSAKNEQFF.

This clonotype was picked up a small number of times. This rearrangement joins TRBV28 to TRBJ2-3, with D perhaps matching TRBD1 (6 bases). The ends were cut back, 4 bases at V and 0 bases at J, with 17 bases in the middle. CDR3 size: 17 residues. Germline V gene data show CDR1 as MDHEN and CDR2 as SYDVKM. CDR3: CASSWGQGHLSTDTQYF. The CDR3 DNA follows: TGTGCCAGCAGTTGGGGCCAGGGACACCTTAGCACAGATACGCAGTATTTT.

The genes are TRBV2 and TRBJ2-5, with 11 bases that match TRBD1. This CDR3 spans 14 amino acids. The germline V gene encodes CDR1 SNHLY and CDR2 FYNNEI. The V segment lost 7 bases and the J segment 5 bases; nucleotides outside the gene matches: 6. CDR3 loop: CASTDRGLEETQYF. Here the CDR3 DNA reads TGTGCCAGCACGGACAGGGGGCTTGAGGAGACCCAGTACTTC. Filled out from reference TRBV2 and TRBJ2-5, the complete variable domain reads EPEVTQTPSHQVTQMGQEVILRCVPISNHLYFYWYRQILGQKVEFLVSFYNNEISEKSEIFDDQFSVERPDGSNFTLKIRSTKLEDSAMYFCASTDRGLEETQYFGPGTRLLVL.